The next 7 T cell receptor beta chains were all read from a single sample in a study of OX40 agonist ivuxolimab in advanced cancers. The method was immunoSEQ multiplex PCR; TCRdb's version includes in-frame clones alone and lacks a portion of them. The table lists around 28,000 clones, around 87% of them singletons. Here the sequenced sample was CD4+ or CD8+ T cells sorted from blood, taken in a trial of the OX40 agonist ivuxolimab. The receptors were sampled from an adult with an advanced solid tumor such as melanoma, head and neck, liver or kidney cancer.

The chain links TRBV25-1 to TRBJ2-3; D unclear. This CDR3 region has 17 residues. The germline gives CDR1 MGHDK, CDR2 SYGVNS. V was cut by 0 bases and J by 2 bases, with 15 bases left in between. Here the CDR3 reads CASSEYFRAQDTDTQYF. The CDR3 DNA sequence: TGTGCCAGCAGTGAATATTTCCGGGCGCAGGACACAGATACGCAGTATTTT.

This clone was counted a single time. The chain uses TRBV11-2 and TRBJ2-7, with no clear D. Germline V gene data show CDR1 as SGHAT and CDR2 as FQNNGV. The CDR3 contains 15 residues. Trimming removed 1 base from V and 3 bases from J, with 13 bases in between. CDR3 sequence (DNA): TGTGCCAGCAGCTTAGGTGGCGGAGCCTACTACGAGCAGTACTTC. Its protein is CASSLGGGAYYEQYF.

V usage is TRBV7-2 and J usage is TRBJ1-3; D not certain. The CDR3 runs 16 residues. CDR1 and CDR2 from the germline V gene are SGHTA and FQGNSA. Trimming stripped 1 base from V and 0 bases from J, with 10 bases between. CDR3 nucleotide sequence: TGTGCCAGCAGCTTAGAGGCCGGAAACTCTGGAAACACCATATATTTT. The encoded protein is CASSLEAGNSGNTIYF.

The chain links TRBV6-1 to TRBJ2-7; 8 bases are a match to TRBD1. The CDR3 spans 15 residues. V dropped 6 bases and J dropped 1; count of bases not matched to a gene: 8. Germline loops: CDR1 MNHNS, CDR2 SASEGT. The CDR3 reads CASRVGQGISYEQYF. The CDR3 coding sequence is TGTGCCAGCAGGGTTGGACAGGGCATTTCCTACGAGCAGTACTTC.

This sequence joins TRBV6-6 and TRBJ2-1, with 13 bases aligning to TRBD2. J gave up 10 bases and V 5 bases, and 8 bases lay outside the gene matches. CDR1 and CDR2 (germline): MNHNY, SVGAGI (reference sequence). The CDR3 sequence is 15 residues long. The CDR3 is CASSRLAGGRGEQFF. DNA for the CDR3: TGTGCCAGCAGTCGACTAGCGGGAGGCCGTGGGGAGCAGTTCTTC.

Only a few counts were recorded for this clone. The chain joins TRBV5-5 to TRBJ1-2; D is undetermined. V lost 1 base and J lost 2, with 6 bases in between. The V gene's germline CDR1 is SGHKS and CDR2 YYEKEE (reference sequence). The CDR3 loop spans 13 amino acids. The CDR3 nucleotides are TGTGCCAGCAGCTTGAGGGCGAACTATGGCTACACCTTC. It encodes CASSLRANYGYTF.

The chain links TRBV11-2 to TRBJ2-3, with D tentatively TRBD2 (6 bases). The CDR3 sequence is 15 residues long. Deletions cut 4 bases from V and 5 bases from J, with 16 bases between. The germline V gene encodes CDR1 SGHAT and CDR2 FQNNGV. The CDR3 bases are TGTGCCAGCAGCTCTAGGATAGCGGAGGGAGATACGCAGTATTTT. Amino acids: CASSSRIAEGDTQYF.